This TCR beta chain was found in a study of blood T cell repertoires in COVID-19. Study-level information: Italy, Spain and the United States were the sources of the convalescent and acute COVID-19 samples. PBMCs, B-cell-depleted T cells, or T cells provided the cDNA or gDNA that made up the material.

Trimming took 4 bases from V and 5 from J, leaving 15 bases between them. This CDR3 is built from 15 residues. Germline-derived CDR1 and CDR2 are SGHTA and FQGTGA. Method: immunoSEQ multiplex PCR; TCRdb's copy keeps in-frame clones and lacks some. The data show more than 75,000 clones, approximately 80% seen once. This sequence was found in a man in his fifties or sixties with acute or convalescent COVID-19. Sequencing used peripheral blood. The chain is built from TRBV7-3 and TRBJ1-3; D gene unclear. The CDR3 nucleotides read TGTGCCAGCAGCTCGGGTCTATCCGGGAGAAACACCATATATTTT. Residues: CASSSGLSGRNTIYF.